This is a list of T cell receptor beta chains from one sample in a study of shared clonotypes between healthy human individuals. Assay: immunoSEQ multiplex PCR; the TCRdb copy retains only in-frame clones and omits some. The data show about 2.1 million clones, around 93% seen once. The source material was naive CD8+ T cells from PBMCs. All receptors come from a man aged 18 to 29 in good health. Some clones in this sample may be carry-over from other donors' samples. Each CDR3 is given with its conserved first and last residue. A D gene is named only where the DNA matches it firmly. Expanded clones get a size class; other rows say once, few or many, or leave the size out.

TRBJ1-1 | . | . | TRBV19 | TGTGCCAGTAGTGTTATACGGAGCACTGAAGCTTTCTTT | CASSVIRSTEAFF
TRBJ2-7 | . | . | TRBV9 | TGTGCCAGCGGAGACGGCGGGGGCGACACCTACGAGCAGTACTTC | CASGDGGGDTYEQYF
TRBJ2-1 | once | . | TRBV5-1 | TGCGCCAGCAGTTTTCCCAGGGGATCCTACAATGAGCAGTTCTTC | CASSFPRGSYNEQFF
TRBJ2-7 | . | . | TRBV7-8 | TGTGCCTCTCGTAACCGGGGTTCGAACGAGCAGTACTTC | CASRNRGSNEQYF
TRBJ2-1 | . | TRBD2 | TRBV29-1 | TGCAGCGTCCCCGCCCACAATAGCGGGATATCCTACAATGAGCAGTTCTTC | CSVPAHNSGISYNEQFF
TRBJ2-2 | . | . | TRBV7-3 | TGTGCCAGCACGGGGTCCACCGGGGAGCTGTTTTTT | CASTGSTGELFF
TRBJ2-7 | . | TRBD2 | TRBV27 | TGTGCCAGCAGCTGGACGGGGGGGTTCTACGAGCAGTACTTC | CASSWTGGFYEQYF
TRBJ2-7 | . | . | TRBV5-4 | TGTGCCAGCACCAACAAGCAGACTACCTACGAGCAGTACTTC | CASTNKQTTYEQYF
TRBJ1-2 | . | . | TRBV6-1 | TGTGCCAGCAGTGAATGGGAGGGCCCTAACTATGGCTACACCTTC | CASSEWEGPNYGYTF
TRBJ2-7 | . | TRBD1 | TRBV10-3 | TGTGCCATCAGCGAGGGGGCTTCCTACGAGCAGTACTTC | CAISEGASYEQYF
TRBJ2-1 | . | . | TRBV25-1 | TGTGCCAGCAGCACGGGACCGTTCGACAATGAGCAGTTCTTC | CASSTGPFDNEQFF
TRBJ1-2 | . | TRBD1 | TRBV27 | TGTGCCAGCAGGTCCACAGGGGACGGCTACACCTTC | CASRSTGDGYTF
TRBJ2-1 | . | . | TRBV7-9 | TGTGCCAGCAGCTCCCTGACTGACTCCTGGAATGAGCAGTTCTTC | CASSSLTDSWNEQFF
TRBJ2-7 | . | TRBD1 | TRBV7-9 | TGTGCCAGCAGCCCCAGGGACAGCTCCTACGAGCAGTACTTC | CASSPRDSSYEQYF
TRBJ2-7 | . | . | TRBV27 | TGTGCCAGCAGTTTATTGGGGTCAGGGATCTTCCACGAGCAGTACTTC | CASSLLGSGIFHEQYF
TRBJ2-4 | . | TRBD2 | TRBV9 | TGTGCCAGCAGCCCCTACGGGGGGGCGGGAGGGAAAAACATTCAGTACTTC | CASSPYGGAGGKNIQYF
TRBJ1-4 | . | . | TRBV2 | TGTGCCAGCAGTGGACAGGTTCGGGTAACTAATGAAAAACTGTTTTTT | CASSGQVRVTNEKLFF
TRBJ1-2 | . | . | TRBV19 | TGTGCCAGTAGTGACGACAGGAACAACTATGGCTACACCTTC | CASSDDRNNYGYTF
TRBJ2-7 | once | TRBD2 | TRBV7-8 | TGTGCCAGCAGCTTGAGAGCGGGAGGGGTGGGCGAGCAGTACTTC | CASSLRAGGVGEQYF
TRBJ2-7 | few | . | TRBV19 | TGTGCCAGTAGTGGCGAAACCTACGAGCAGTACTTC | CASSGETYEQYF
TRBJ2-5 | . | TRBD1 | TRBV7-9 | TGTGCCAGCCGAACAGGGGGCCAAGAGACCCAGTACTTC | CASRTGGQETQYF
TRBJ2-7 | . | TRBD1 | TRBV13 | TGTGCCAGCAGCACCCGGACAGGATTCTACGAGCAGTACTTC | CASSTRTGFYEQYF
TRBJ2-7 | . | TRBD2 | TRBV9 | TGTGCCAGCAGCGTAGCAGCTAGCGGGAGTTACGAGCAGTACTTC | CASSVAASGSYEQYF
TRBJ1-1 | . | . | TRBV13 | TGTGCCAGCAGCGGGAACACTGAAGCTTTCTTT | CASSGNTEAFF
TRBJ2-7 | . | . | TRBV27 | TGTGCCAGCAGTTTATCGTGGAGCTCCTACGAGCAGTACTTC | CASSLSWSSYEQYF